A single sample is the source of the 3 T cell receptor beta chains below, sequenced in a study of blood T cell repertoires in COVID-19. Clones were sequenced by immunoSEQ multiplex PCR, and TCRdb holds only the in-frame ones, with some missing. The table lists fewer than 200,000 clones, around 85% of them singletons. Sequenced: peripheral blood. The receptor source for this set is a man between 70 and 80 years old with active or convalescent COVID-19.

The chain joins TRBV3-1 (or the pseudogene TRBV3-2) to TRBJ1-3, with 7 bases identical to TRBD1. This CDR3 has 15 residues. CDR1 and CDR2 from the germline V gene are LGHDT and YNNKEL (reference sequence). Unmatched junction bases numbered 7, after V lost 4 bases and J lost 4 bases. CDR3 loop: CASSRGRGVGNTIYF. The CDR3 nucleotides are TGTGCCAGCAGCCGGGGCAGGGGGGTAGGAAACACCATATATTTT.

V usage is TRBV6-1 and J usage is TRBJ2-7; 8 bases match TRBD1. V dropped 3 bases and J dropped 1; count of bases not matched to a gene: 5. The CDR3 loop spans 15 amino acids. Germline CDR1 reads MNHNS; CDR2 reads SASEGT. In DNA form, the CDR3 reads TGTGCCAGCAGTGACCCAGGGGGCAGATCCTACGAGCAGTACTTC. This sequence encodes CASSDPGGRSYEQYF.

The gene calls are TRBV3-1 (or the pseudogene TRBV3-2) and TRBJ2-2, with a possible D match to TRBD1 (6 bases). Germline assignment: CDR1 LGHDT and CDR2 YNNKEL (reference sequence). The V end lost 4 bases, the J end lost 7 bases, and 10 bases lay between the germline ends. This CDR3 has 13 residues. CDR3 bases: TGTGCCAGCAGCCGATCAGGGGACGGGGAGCTGTTTTTT. It is translated as CASSRSGDGELFF.